The source of this T cell receptor (beta chain) is a study of graft-versus-host responses after intestinal transplantation. To note about this clone: The target antigen is unknown.

Points from the study as a whole: Allografts of one patient group, those with graft-donor T cell macrochimerism, had high graft-versus-host to host-versus-graft clonal ratios. Recipient marrow contained GvH clones, some of which appeared first in ileum or blood.

Trimming left V 2 bases short and J 4 bases short, with 18 bases between. This CDR3 has 16 residues. Germline values: CDR1 MNHNS, CDR2 SASEGT. The repertoire was sequenced with immunoSEQ multiplex PCR; TCRdb's copy has only in-frame clones and lacks some. The data show 30,000 to 45,000 clones, roughly 92% seen once. This TCR came from a human donor who was the organ donor for an intestinal transplant. The sample here was unstimulated CD8+ T cells sorted from spleen or lymph node cells, taken before transplant. The J gene is TRBJ2-7, the V gene TRBV6-1; a weak D match, TRBD1 (6 bases). The chain's CDR3 is CASSEFLGAVGYEQYF. The DNA of the CDR3 is TGTGCCAGCAGTGAATTCTTGGGGGCTGTAGGATACGAGCAGTACTTC.